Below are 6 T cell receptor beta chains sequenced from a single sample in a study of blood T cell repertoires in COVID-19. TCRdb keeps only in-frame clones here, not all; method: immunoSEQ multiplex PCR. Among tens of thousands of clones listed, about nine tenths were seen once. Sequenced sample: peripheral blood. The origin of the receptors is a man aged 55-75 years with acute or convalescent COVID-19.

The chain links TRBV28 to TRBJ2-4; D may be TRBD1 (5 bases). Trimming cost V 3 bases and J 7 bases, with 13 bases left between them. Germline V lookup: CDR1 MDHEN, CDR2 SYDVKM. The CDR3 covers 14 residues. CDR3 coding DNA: TGTGCCAGCAGTTTTGGCAGGGTTTTGAACATTCAGTACTTC. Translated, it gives CASSFGRVLNIQYF.

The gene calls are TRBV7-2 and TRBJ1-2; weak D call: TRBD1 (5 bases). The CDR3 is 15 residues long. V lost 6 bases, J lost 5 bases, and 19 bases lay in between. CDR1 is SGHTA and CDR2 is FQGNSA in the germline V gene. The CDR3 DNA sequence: TGTGCCAGCAGACCAGGCCCTGGGGCGGAGTATGGCTACACCTTC. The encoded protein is CASRPGPGAEYGYTF. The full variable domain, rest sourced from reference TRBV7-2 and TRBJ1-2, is GAGVSQSPSNKVTEKGKDVELRCDPISGHTALYWYRQSLGQGLEFLIYFQGNSAPDKSGLPSDRFSAERTGGSVSTLTIQRTQQEDSAVYLCASRPGPGAEYGYTFGSGTRLTVV.

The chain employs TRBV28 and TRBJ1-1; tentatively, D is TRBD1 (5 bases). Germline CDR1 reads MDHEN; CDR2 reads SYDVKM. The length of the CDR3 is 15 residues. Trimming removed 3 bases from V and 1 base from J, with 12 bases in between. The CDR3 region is CASSLGGRRNTEAFF. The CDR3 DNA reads TGTGCCAGCAGTTTGGGGGGACGGAGGAACACTGAAGCTTTCTTT. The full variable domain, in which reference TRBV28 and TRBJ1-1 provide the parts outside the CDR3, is DVKVTQSSRYLVKRTGEKVFLECVQDMDHENMFWYRQDPGLGLRLIYFSYDVKMKEKGDIPEGYSVSREKKERFSLILESASTNQTSMYLCASSLGGRRNTEAFFGQGTRLTVV.

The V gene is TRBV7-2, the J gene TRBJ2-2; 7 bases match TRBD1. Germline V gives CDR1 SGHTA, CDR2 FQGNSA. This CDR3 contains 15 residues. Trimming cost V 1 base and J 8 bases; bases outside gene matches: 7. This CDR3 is CASSLDRGPEGELFF. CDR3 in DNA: TGTGCCAGCAGCTTAGATAGGGGGCCCGAAGGGGAGCTGTTTTTT.

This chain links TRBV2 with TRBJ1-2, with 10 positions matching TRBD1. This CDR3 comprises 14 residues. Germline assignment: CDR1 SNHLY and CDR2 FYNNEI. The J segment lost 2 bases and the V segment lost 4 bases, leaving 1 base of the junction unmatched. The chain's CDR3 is CASSAGQGNYGYTF. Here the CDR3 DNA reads TGTGCCAGCAGTGCGGGACAGGGGAACTATGGCTACACCTTC.

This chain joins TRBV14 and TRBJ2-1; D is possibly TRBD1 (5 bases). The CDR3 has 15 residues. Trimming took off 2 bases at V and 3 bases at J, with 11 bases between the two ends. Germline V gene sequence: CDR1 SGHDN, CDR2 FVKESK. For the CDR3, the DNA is TGTGCCAGCAGCCAAAGGATCCAGGGCTACAATGAGCAGTTCTTC. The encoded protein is CASSQRIQGYNEQFF.